This paragraph covers one TCR beta chain sequence. Antigen unknown. Some clones are missing from TCRdb's copy, which holds only in-frame ones; the method was immunoSEQ multiplex PCR. Of roughly 130,000 clones listed, around nine tenths are singletons. The sample is drawn from a study of radiation and T cells in renal cell carcinoma. Across the whole study: Nephrectomy followed 15 Gy stereotactic body radiation by 4 weeks. Whole-study findings and limits: Top tumor clonotypes rose in blood 2 weeks post-radiation, then contracted.

V lost 6 bases to trimming and J lost 7 bases, with 19 bases between them. Germline V CDR1 and CDR2: MNHEY, SVGAGI. The CDR3 covers 15 residues. Specified time point: blood 2 weeks post-SBRT. Regarding treatment: 15 Gy SBRT to primary tumor, nephrectomy 4 weeks later. The material was blood, obtained from a patient whose treatment included radiotherapy and nephrectomy. This sequence joins TRBV6-5 and TRBJ1-5, with D maybe TRBD1 (5 bases). This clonotype was obtained from a woman between 65 and 79 years old with renal cell carcinoma. As DNA, the CDR3 is TGTGCCAGCAGACAAACAGGCGGGTTCTACCAGCCCCAGCATTTT. Translation: CASRQTGGFYQPQHF.